This T cell receptor beta chain was recorded in a study of cytomegalovirus exposure and HLA in healthy donors. The donors formed part of the roughly 120-subject validation cohort, distinct from the approximately 630-subject first cohort. CDR3 length equals 13 residues. Germline values: CDR1 MNHEY, CDR2 SVGAGI. The germline V and J ends were trimmed by 5 bases and 4 bases, with 10 bases remaining between them. Study-wide findings and caveats: While the bulk of TCR sequences proved rare, some public TCRs turned up in many donors. First-cohort TCR clusters were later found to tend to co-occur in the 120 validation repertoires. Reported results showed that the classifier diagnosed cytomegalovirus status with high specificity and sensitivity.

TCRdb's table, derived via immunoSEQ multiplex PCR, lists solely in-frame clones and lacks some. The table lists roughly 250,000 clones, nearly 90% of them singletons. A remark on this clone: Its specificity is not known.

The receptor comes from a woman aged 18-30 years in good health and CMV-seronegative. V and J are TRBV6-5 and TRBJ2-3, with D possibly matching TRBD2 (5 bases). The sample was PBMCs. CDR3 amino acids: CASSVPGSDTQYF. For the CDR3, the DNA is TGTGCCAGCAGTGTCCCGGGGTCAGATACGCAGTATTTT.